A selection of T cell receptor beta chains follows, all from one sample in a study of blood T cell repertoires in COVID-19. The protocol was immunoSEQ multiplex PCR, while the TCRdb copy is restricted to in-frame clones and leaves out a portion. The table has under 300,000 clones, 81% seen once; the top ten hold around 3%. The sequenced sample consisted of peripheral blood. Every receptor here comes from a woman aged 60-70 years with active or convalescent COVID-19. CDR3s include the opening cysteine and the closing phenylalanine or tryptophan. A D gene is named only where the DNA matches it firmly. Expanded clones are given a class, and other clones once, few, many or no size at all.

D gene,J gene,clone size,V gene,CDR3 DNA,CDR3 protein
-,TRBJ2-3,-,TRBV5-4,TGTGCCAGCAGCTTGTTCTCCACAGATACGCAGTATTTT,CASSLFSTDTQYF
-,TRBJ2-3,-,TRBV10-3,TGTGCCACTCAGGGGGAGCGGGGGCCTGGGGATACGCAGTATTTT,CATQGERGPGDTQYF
-,TRBJ1-4,-,TRBV7-2,TGTGCCAGCGGTCCGAGGGGGGGGGATGAAAAACTGTTTTTT,CASGPRGGDEKLFF
-,TRBJ1-2,-,TRBV6-5,TGTGCCTCTCGGGGGGTGAATCTTAACTATGGCTACACCTTC,CASRGVNLNYGYTF
-,TRBJ2-7,-,TRBV6-5,TGTGCCAGCAGGTACCGGGACACATTCTACGAGCAGTACTTC,CASRYRDTFYEQYF
-,TRBJ1-5,-,TRBV5-1,TGCGCCAGCAGCTTGTTACCAGGCGCCAATCAGCCCCAGCATTTT,CASSLLPGANQPQHF
TRBD1,TRBJ2-3,-,TRBV5-1,TGCGCCAGCAGCTTGGCCTTCGGGACAGGCACAGATACGCAGTATTTT,CASSLAFGTGTDTQYF
-,TRBJ2-7,-,TRBV19,TGTGCCAGTAGTATAGTTCACAGCTCCTACGAGCAGTACTTC,CASSIVHSSYEQYF
TRBD2,TRBJ2-1,-,TRBV7-6,TGTGCCAGCAGACCCCGGCTAGCGGGGGCGAAATACAATGAGCAGTTCTTC,CASRPRLAGAKYNEQFF
-,TRBJ2-5,once,TRBV19,TGTGCCAGTAGTAAGGGGCCGGAGACCCAGTACTTC,CASSKGPETQYF
-,TRBJ2-7,-,TRBV11-2,TGTGCCAGCAGCTTAACAGGGTTGTACGAGCAGTACTTC,CASSLTGLYEQYF
-,TRBJ2-5,few,TRBV7-2,TGTGCCAGCAGCTTGGAGGGGTCAGGGGGAACCCGCGAGACCCAGTACTTC,CASSLEGSGGTRETQYF
TRBD1,TRBJ2-7,-,TRBV18,TGTGCCAGCACAGAAGCAGGGACAGGGGGCTACGAGCAGTACTTC,CASTEAGTGGYEQYF
TRBD1,TRBJ2-7,-,TRBV5-1,TGCGCCAGCAGCCCTGGGACAGGGACATTCTTATACGAGCAGTACTTC,CASSPGTGTFLYEQYF
-,TRBJ2-3,-,TRBV5-5,TGTGCCAGCAGCCCCGGGACTCGCAGGGATACGCAGTATTTT,CASSPGTRRDTQYF
TRBD2,TRBJ2-1,-,TRBV20-1,TGCAGTGGACTAGCGAGGGATGAGCAGTTCTTC,CSGLARDEQFF
TRBD1,TRBJ1-1,-,TRBV27,TGTGCCAGCAGTTTACGAACAGGGGGACATAACACTGAAGCTTTCTTT,CASSLRTGGHNTEAFF
TRBD1,TRBJ1-6,once,TRBV29-1,TGCAGCGTTGGGGACAGCTCCTATAATTCACCCCTCCACTTT,CSVGDSSYNSPLHF
TRBD1,TRBJ1-1,-,TRBV10-3,TGTGCCATCAGGGACAGGGTTACTGAAGCTTTCTTT,CAIRDRVTEAFF
-,TRBJ2-2,-,TRBV12-5,TGTGCTAGTGGTTTACTAAATTACGGGGAGCTGTTTTTT,CASGLLNYGELFF
-,TRBJ2-3,-,TRBV10-3,TGTGCCATCAGCCGACAGACCACAGATACGCAGTATTTT,CAISRQTTDTQYF
TRBD2,TRBJ2-2,-,TRBV19,TGTGCCAGTAGAGGAACTAGCGGGGGTTCAGGGGAGCTGTTTTTT,CASRGTSGGSGELFF
-,TRBJ2-6,-,TRBV18,TGTGCCAGCTCACCAATAAACTCTGGGGCCAACGTCCTGACTTTC,CASSPINSGANVLTF
-,TRBJ1-4,-,TRBV5-1,TGCGCCAGCAGCTCCTATGCGCCAGGGAATGAAAAACTGTTTTTT,CASSSYAPGNEKLFF
TRBD1,TRBJ2-7,-,TRBV6-5,TGTGCCAGCACCGTCACAGGGGTCTCCTACGAGCAGTACTTC,CASTVTGVSYEQYF
-,TRBJ2-7,-,TRBV18,TGTGCCAGCTCACCCCTGGGGAGCTACGAGCAGTACTTC,CASSPLGSYEQYF
-,TRBJ2-6,-,TRBV5-1,TGCGCCAGCAGCAGCTCACCCGCCTCTGGGGCCAACGTCCTGACTTTC,CASSSSPASGANVLTF
TRBD1,TRBJ1-5,-,TRBV6-2/TRBV6-3,TGTGCCAGCAGTTACCCACAGGGGTACGGTCAGCCCCAGCATTTT,CASSYPQGYGQPQHF
-,TRBJ1-3,-,TRBV18,TGTGCCAGCTCACCGGCTCTTTATCGGGGGGCTGAAAACACCATATATTTT,CASSPALYRGAENTIYF
TRBD1,TRBJ2-1,-,TRBV5-4,TGTGCCAGCAGCTTGGACAGGGGGGAGTACAATGAGCAGTTCTTC,CASSLDRGEYNEQFF
-,TRBJ2-7,-,TRBV3-1/TRBV3-2,TGTGCCAGCAGCCTCCAGCGTCGGCTTTCGTACGAGCAGTACTTC,CASSLQRRLSYEQYF
-,TRBJ1-1,-,TRBV2,TGTGCCAGCAGTCCCCTACGGGTAGGAAGCACTGAAGCTTTCTTT,CASSPLRVGSTEAFF
-,TRBJ1-2,once,TRBV4-3,TGCGCCAGCAGCCAAGAAACAGGGATGGGCTATGGCTACACCTTC,CASSQETGMGYGYTF
TRBD2,TRBJ2-1,-,TRBV14,TGTGCCAGCAGCGGCCGGACAGCGGGAGCGTACAATGAGCAGTTCTTC,CASSGRTAGAYNEQFF
TRBD2,TRBJ2-3,-,TRBV30,TGTGCCGCTAGAGGCCTAGCGGGAGTCCCGATTAGCACAGATACGCAGTATTTT,CAARGLAGVPISTDTQYF